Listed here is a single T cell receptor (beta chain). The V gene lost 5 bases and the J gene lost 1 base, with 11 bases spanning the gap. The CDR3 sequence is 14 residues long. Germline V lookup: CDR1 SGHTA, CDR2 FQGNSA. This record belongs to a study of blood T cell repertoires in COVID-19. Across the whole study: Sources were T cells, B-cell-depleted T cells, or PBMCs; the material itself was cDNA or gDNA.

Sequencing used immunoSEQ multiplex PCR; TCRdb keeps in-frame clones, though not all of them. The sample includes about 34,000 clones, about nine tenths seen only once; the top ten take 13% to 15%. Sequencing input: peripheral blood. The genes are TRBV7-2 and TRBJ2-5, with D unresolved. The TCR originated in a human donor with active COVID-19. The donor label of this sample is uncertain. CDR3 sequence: CASSRGPAQETQYF. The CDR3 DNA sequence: TGTGCCAGCAGCCGCGGCCCAGCCCAAGAGACCCAGTACTTC.